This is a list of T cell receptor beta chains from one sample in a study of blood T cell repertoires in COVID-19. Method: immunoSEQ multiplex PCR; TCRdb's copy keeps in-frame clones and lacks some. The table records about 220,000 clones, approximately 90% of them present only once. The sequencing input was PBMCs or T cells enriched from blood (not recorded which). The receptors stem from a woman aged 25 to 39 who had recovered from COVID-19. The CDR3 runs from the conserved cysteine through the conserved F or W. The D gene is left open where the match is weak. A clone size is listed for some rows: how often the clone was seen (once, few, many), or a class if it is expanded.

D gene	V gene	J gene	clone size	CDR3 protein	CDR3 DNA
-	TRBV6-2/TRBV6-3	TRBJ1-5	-	CASSYSNPDQPQHF	TGTGCCAGCAGTTACTCGAATCCAGATCAGCCCCAGCATTTT
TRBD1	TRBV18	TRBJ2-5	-	CASSLYRGRETQYF	TGTGCCAGCTCCCTATACAGGGGTAGAGAGACCCAGTACTTC
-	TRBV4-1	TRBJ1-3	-	CASSQDPEIGNTIYF	TGCGCCAGCAGCCAAGATCCAGAAATAGGAAACACCATATATTTT
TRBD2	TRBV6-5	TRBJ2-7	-	CASSAGLYEQYF	TGTGCCAGCAGCGCGGGACTATACGAGCAGTACTTC
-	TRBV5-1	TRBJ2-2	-	CASSPTGEYVTGELFF	TGCGCCAGCAGCCCGACCGGGGAGTACGTGACCGGGGAGCTGTTTTTT
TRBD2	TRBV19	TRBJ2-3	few	CASSDGLAGGGTDTQYF	TGTGCCAGTAGTGACGGACTAGCGGGGGGCGGCACAGATACGCAGTATTTT
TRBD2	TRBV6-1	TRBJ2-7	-	CASSEGKRGNYEQYF	TGTGCCAGCAGTGAAGGAAAGCGGGGCAACTACGAGCAGTACTTC
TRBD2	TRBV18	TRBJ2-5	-	CASSPPPAGGRVETQYF	TGTGCCAGCTCACCACCCCCCGCGGGGGGCCGGGTAGAGACCCAGTACTTC
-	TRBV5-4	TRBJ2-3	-	CASRALLGTDTQYF	TGTGCCAGCAGGGCCCTTCTAGGCACAGATACGCAGTATTTT
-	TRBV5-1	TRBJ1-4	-	CASSLSGADEKLFF	TGCGCCAGCAGCCTGTCAGGGGCCGATGAAAAACTGTTTTTT
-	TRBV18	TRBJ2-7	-	CASSPAGRGTYEQYF	TGTGCCAGCTCACCAGCGGGACGGGGGACCTACGAGCAGTACTTC
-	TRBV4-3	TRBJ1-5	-	CASSQEAGYNQPQHF	TGCGCCAGCAGCCAAGAGGCAGGGTACAATCAGCCCCAGCATTTT
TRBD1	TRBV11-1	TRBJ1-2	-	CASSPRDRGFYGYTF	TGTGCCAGCAGCCCCCGGGACAGGGGATTTTATGGCTACACCTTC
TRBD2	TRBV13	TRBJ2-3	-	CASSFSGGSTDTQYF	TGTGCCAGCAGCTTTAGCGGGGGGAGCACAGATACGCAGTATTTT
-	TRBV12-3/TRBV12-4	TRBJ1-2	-	CASSLRGLYGYTF	TGTGCCAGCAGTTTACGGGGACTCTATGGCTACACCTTC
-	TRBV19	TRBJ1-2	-	CASSAGSLANYGYTF	TGTGCCAGTAGTGCAGGGTCTCTAGCTAACTATGGCTACACCTTC
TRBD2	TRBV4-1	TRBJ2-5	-	CARLGTIKETQYF	TGCGCCAGGCTCGGGACTATCAAAGAGACCCAGTACTTC
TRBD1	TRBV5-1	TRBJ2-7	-	CASSFMGQGIYEQYF	TGCGCCAGCAGCTTCATGGGACAGGGAATTTACGAGCAGTACTTC
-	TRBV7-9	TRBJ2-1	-	CASSLRRGSSYNEQFF	TGTGCCAGCAGCTTGAGGCGAGGAAGCTCCTACAATGAGCAGTTCTTC
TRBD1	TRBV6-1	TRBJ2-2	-	CASSETGQGGTGELFF	TGTGCCAGCAGTGAAACAGGACAGGGGGGAACCGGGGAGCTGTTTTTT
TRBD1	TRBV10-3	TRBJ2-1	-	CAISLRQGNEQFF	TGTGCCATCAGCCTTCGACAGGGGAATGAGCAGTTCTTC
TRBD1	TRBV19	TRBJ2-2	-	CASTGTGNTGELFF	TGTGCCAGTACCGGGACAGGGAACACCGGGGAGCTGTTTTTT
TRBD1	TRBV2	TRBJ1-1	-	CASTGQRDRNTEAFF	TGTGCCAGCACCGGGCAACGGGACAGGAACACTGAAGCTTTCTTT
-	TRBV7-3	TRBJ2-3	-	CASSLSYYPETDTQYF	TGTGCCAGCAGCTTAAGTTACTACCCTGAAACAGATACGCAGTATTTT
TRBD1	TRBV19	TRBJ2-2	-	CASSMTGGLFF	TGTGCCAGTAGTATGACAGGGGGCCTGTTTTTT
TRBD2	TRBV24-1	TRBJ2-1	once	CATSVGLAGANEQFF	TGTGCCACCAGCGTCGGACTAGCGGGGGCCAATGAGCAGTTCTTC
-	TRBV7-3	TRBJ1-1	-	CASSLKGSSAEAFF	TGTGCCAGCAGCTTAAAGGGGTCGAGCGCAGAAGCTTTCTTT
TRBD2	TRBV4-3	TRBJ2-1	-	CASSQDISGGGNEQFF	TGCGCCAGCAGCCAAGACATTAGCGGGGGGGGCAATGAGCAGTTCTTC
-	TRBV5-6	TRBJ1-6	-	CASSVTAGMNSPLHF	TGTGCCAGCAGCGTAACGGCAGGGATGAATTCACCCCTCCACTTT
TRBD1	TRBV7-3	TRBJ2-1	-	CASSPGRGYNEQFF	TGTGCCAGCAGCCCCGGCAGGGGGTACAATGAGCAGTTCTTC
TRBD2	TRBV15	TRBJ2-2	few	CATSRARGDTGELFF	TGTGCCACCAGCAGAGCGCGGGGGGACACCGGGGAGCTGTTTTTT
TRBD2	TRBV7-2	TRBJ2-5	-	CASSLVPLTSGGTQETQYF	TGTGCCAGCAGCTTAGTTCCCCTGACTAGCGGGGGGACCCAAGAGACCCAGTACTTC
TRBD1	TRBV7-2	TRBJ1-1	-	CASSLSRGTEAFF	TGTGCCAGCAGCTTGAGCAGGGGGACTGAAGCTTTCTTT
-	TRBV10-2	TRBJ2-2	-	CASSVLRGGFSNTGELFF	TGCGCCAGCAGTGTCCTCAGGGGAGGGTTCTCGAACACCGGGGAGCTGTTTTTT
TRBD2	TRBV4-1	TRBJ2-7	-	CASSQVAGETYEQYF	TGCGCCAGCAGCCAAGTCGCGGGGGAGACCTACGAGCAGTACTTC
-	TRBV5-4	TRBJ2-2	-	CASSFKNTGELFF	TGTGCCAGCAGCTTTAAGAACACCGGGGAGCTGTTTTTT
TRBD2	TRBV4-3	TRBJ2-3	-	CASSQDWGLAGVTDTQYF	TGCGCCAGCAGCCAAGATTGGGGACTAGCGGGCGTCACAGATACGCAGTATTTT
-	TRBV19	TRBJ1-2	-	CASSMVTGNGYTF	TGTGCCAGTAGTATGGTAACAGGGAATGGCTACACCTTC
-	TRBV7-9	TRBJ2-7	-	CASSLAGGHHEQYF	TGTGCCAGCAGCTTAGCTGGGGGCCACCACGAGCAGTACTTC
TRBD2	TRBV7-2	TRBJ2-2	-	CASSSARRGVTNTGELFF	TGTGCCAGCAGCTCCGCTCGGCGGGGGGTCACGAACACCGGGGAGCTGTTTTTT
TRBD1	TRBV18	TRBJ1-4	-	CASSRNRGGNEKLFF	TGTGCCAGCTCACGAAACAGGGGTGGAAATGAAAAACTGTTTTTT
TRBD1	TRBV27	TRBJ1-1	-	CASSLSPPDRGTTEAFF	TGTGCCAGCAGTTTATCCCCTCCCGACAGGGGTACCACTGAAGCTTTCTTT
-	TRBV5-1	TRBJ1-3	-	CASSLEGSGNTIYF	TGCGCCAGCAGCTTGGAGGGGTCCGGAAACACCATATATTTT
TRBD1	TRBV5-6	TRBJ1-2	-	CASSSSAGQGYYGYTF	TGTGCCAGCAGCAGTTCAGCGGGACAGGGGTACTATGGCTACACCTTC
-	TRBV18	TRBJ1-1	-	CASSPLALVGNGGAQAFF	TGTGCCAGCTCACCACTCGCGTTGGTGGGGAACGGTGGGGCTCAAGCTTTCTTT
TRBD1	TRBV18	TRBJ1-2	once	CASSGQGDFGGGYTF	TGTGCCAGCTCAGGCCAGGGGGATTTTGGTGGTGGCTACACCTTC
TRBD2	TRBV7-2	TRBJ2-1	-	CASSLNPETAGGDKFF	TGTGCCAGCAGCTTAAACCCAGAGACAGCGGGGGGGGATAAGTTCTTC
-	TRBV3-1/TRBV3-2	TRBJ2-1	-	CASSHRDKDNEQFF	TGTGCCAGCAGCCATCGGGACAAAGACAATGAGCAGTTCTTC
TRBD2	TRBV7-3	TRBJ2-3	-	CASSFLAGTLGDTQYF	TGTGCCAGCAGCTTTCTAGCGGGGACCCTTGGGGATACGCAGTATTTT
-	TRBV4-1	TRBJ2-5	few	CASSQDWDYQETQYF	TGCGCCAGCAGCCAAGATTGGGACTACCAAGAGACCCAGTACTTC
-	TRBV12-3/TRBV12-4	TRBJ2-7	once	CASRSPYEQYF	TGTGCCAGCCGTAGTCCCTACGAGCAGTACTTC
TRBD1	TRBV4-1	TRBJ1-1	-	CASSQGQGNTEAFF	TGCGCCAGCAGCCAGGGACAGGGGAACACTGAAGCTTTCTTT
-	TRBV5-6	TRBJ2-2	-	CASSLGTAMSTGELFF	TGTGCCAGCAGCTTGGGGACAGCGATGAGCACCGGGGAGCTGTTTTTT
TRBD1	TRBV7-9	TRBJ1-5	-	CASSPDRGDQPQHF	TGTGCCAGCAGCCCAGACAGGGGTGATCAGCCCCAGCATTTT
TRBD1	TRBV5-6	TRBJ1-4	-	CASRPMTGATNEKLFF	TGTGCCAGCAGGCCCATGACAGGGGCAACTAATGAAAAACTGTTTTTT
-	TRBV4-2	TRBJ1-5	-	CASSQLEYSNQPQHF	TGTGCCAGCAGCCAATTAGAATATAGCAATCAGCCCCAGCATTTT
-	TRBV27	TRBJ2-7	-	CASNRGSEQYF	TGTGCCAGCAATCGGGGGAGCGAGCAGTACTTC